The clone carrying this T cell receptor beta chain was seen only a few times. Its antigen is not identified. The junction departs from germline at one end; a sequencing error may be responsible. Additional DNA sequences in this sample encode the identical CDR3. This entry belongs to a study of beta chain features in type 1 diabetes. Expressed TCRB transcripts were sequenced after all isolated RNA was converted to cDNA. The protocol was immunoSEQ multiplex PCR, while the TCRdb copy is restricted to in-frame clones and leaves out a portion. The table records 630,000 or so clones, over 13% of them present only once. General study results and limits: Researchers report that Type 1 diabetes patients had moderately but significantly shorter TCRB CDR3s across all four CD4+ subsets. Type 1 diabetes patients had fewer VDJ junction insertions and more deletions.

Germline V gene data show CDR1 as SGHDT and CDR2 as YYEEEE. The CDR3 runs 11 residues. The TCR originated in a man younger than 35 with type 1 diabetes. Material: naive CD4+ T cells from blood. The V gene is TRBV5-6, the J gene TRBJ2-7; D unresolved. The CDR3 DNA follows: TGTGCCAGCAGTTTGGGCTACGAGCAGTACTTC. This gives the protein CASSLGYEQYF.